What follows are 3 T cell receptor beta chains derived from one specimen sequenced in a study of blood T cells in healthy people across ages. Alongside a J-beta primer mix, a sample-barcoded 5' primer served in a second PCR lasting 7 to 11 cycles. Using its own MiXCR run on the 5' RACE reads, TCRdb lists one record per CDR3 protein. The table shows about 1.5 million distinct CDR3 sequences, with 42% occurring only once. Input material: blood. Receptors originate from a young woman in good health.

This clonotype was picked up many times. The genes are TRBV7-3 and TRBJ2-1, with 13 bases identical to TRBD2. V gave up 2 bases and J gave up 4 bases; unmatched junction bases: 2. The germline V gene encodes CDR1 SGHTA and CDR2 FQGTGA. This CDR3 contains 16 residues. CDR3 nucleotides: TGTGCCAGCAGCTTATCGGGACTAGCGGGGTACAATGAGCAGTTCTTC. Amino acids: CASSLSGLAGYNEQFF.

This chain connects TRBV21-1 to TRBJ2-1; the table's D call TRBD1 went unverified against the DNA. TRBV21-1 is a known pseudogene. CDR3 length equals 17 residues. Here the CDR3 DNA reads TGTGCCAGCAGCAAACTTAAGGGGGCCGGGTGCGGCAATGAGCAGTTCTTC. This sequence encodes CASSKLKGAGCGNEQFF.

In the case of this clonotype: One junction end disagrees with the germline gene, perhaps due to a read error. The V and J genes are TRBV6-1 and TRBJ1-2, with TRBD1 matching over 10 bases. The CDR3 extends over 14 amino acids. Germline lookup yields CDR1 MNHNS and CDR2 SASEGT. The CDR3 sequence: CVSTSGTGVYGYTF. CDR3 DNA: TGTGTCAGCACCTCCGGGACAGGGGTCTATGGCTACACCTTC.